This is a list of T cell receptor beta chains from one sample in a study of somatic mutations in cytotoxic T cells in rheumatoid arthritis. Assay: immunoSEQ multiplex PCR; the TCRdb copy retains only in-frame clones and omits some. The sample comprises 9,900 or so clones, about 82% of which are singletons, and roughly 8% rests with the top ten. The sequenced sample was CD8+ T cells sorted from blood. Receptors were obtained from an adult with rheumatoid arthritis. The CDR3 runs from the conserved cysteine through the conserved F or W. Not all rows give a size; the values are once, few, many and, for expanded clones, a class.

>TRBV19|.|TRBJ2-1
CASSIDMDNEQFF
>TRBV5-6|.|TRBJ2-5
CASSLRGRAGAGPQYF
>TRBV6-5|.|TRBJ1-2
CASLGGFKSGYTF
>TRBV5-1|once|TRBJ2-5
CASSQKGLAGGSETQYF
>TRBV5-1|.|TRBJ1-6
CASSPGDRGYSPLHF
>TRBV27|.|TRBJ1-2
CASSLTPLANYGYTF
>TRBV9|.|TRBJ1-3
CASSAWEGNTIYF
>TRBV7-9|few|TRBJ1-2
CASSLGAAYGYTF
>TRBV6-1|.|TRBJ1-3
CASSEVWVSGNTIYF
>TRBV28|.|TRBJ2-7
CASSLTTFRDGGYEQYF
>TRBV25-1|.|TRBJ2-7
CASSEYFRAAPYEQYF
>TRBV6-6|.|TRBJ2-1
CASSYDTRGRGQFF
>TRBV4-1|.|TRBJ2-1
CASSPTRLYNEQFF
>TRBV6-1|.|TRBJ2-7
CASSEGTWTAAYEQYF
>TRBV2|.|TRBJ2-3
CADALGQVSADTQYF
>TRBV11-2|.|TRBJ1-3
CASSLKVTPGNTIYF
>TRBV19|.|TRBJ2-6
CASRTRVQGISSGANVLTF
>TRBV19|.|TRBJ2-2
CASSISPGNTGELFF
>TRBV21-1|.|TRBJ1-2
CASSKGGTVPYGYTF
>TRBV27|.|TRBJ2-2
CASSPGLNTGELFF
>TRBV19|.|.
CASSQSGAAYEQYF
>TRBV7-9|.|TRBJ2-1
CASSLWPLGDEQFF
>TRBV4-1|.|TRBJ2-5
CASSQDELTGETQYF
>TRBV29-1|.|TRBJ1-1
CSVEPAFF
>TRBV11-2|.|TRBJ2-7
CASSPLLTYEQYF
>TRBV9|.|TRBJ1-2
CASSASSGGYTF
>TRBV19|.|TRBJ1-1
CASSISPNSNTEAFF
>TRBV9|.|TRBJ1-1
CASSGTVVDTEAFF
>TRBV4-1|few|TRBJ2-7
CASSQASQGARYEQYF
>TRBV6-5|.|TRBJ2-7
CASSYRDTSYEQYF
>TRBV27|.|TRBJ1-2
CASSGAGRGYTF
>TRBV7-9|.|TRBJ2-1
CASSPVARPYYNEQFF
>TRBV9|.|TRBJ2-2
CASSARGDSNTGELFF
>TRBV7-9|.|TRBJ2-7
CASSLGTGVSYEQYF
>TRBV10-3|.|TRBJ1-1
CAIRGGLTDSNTEAFF